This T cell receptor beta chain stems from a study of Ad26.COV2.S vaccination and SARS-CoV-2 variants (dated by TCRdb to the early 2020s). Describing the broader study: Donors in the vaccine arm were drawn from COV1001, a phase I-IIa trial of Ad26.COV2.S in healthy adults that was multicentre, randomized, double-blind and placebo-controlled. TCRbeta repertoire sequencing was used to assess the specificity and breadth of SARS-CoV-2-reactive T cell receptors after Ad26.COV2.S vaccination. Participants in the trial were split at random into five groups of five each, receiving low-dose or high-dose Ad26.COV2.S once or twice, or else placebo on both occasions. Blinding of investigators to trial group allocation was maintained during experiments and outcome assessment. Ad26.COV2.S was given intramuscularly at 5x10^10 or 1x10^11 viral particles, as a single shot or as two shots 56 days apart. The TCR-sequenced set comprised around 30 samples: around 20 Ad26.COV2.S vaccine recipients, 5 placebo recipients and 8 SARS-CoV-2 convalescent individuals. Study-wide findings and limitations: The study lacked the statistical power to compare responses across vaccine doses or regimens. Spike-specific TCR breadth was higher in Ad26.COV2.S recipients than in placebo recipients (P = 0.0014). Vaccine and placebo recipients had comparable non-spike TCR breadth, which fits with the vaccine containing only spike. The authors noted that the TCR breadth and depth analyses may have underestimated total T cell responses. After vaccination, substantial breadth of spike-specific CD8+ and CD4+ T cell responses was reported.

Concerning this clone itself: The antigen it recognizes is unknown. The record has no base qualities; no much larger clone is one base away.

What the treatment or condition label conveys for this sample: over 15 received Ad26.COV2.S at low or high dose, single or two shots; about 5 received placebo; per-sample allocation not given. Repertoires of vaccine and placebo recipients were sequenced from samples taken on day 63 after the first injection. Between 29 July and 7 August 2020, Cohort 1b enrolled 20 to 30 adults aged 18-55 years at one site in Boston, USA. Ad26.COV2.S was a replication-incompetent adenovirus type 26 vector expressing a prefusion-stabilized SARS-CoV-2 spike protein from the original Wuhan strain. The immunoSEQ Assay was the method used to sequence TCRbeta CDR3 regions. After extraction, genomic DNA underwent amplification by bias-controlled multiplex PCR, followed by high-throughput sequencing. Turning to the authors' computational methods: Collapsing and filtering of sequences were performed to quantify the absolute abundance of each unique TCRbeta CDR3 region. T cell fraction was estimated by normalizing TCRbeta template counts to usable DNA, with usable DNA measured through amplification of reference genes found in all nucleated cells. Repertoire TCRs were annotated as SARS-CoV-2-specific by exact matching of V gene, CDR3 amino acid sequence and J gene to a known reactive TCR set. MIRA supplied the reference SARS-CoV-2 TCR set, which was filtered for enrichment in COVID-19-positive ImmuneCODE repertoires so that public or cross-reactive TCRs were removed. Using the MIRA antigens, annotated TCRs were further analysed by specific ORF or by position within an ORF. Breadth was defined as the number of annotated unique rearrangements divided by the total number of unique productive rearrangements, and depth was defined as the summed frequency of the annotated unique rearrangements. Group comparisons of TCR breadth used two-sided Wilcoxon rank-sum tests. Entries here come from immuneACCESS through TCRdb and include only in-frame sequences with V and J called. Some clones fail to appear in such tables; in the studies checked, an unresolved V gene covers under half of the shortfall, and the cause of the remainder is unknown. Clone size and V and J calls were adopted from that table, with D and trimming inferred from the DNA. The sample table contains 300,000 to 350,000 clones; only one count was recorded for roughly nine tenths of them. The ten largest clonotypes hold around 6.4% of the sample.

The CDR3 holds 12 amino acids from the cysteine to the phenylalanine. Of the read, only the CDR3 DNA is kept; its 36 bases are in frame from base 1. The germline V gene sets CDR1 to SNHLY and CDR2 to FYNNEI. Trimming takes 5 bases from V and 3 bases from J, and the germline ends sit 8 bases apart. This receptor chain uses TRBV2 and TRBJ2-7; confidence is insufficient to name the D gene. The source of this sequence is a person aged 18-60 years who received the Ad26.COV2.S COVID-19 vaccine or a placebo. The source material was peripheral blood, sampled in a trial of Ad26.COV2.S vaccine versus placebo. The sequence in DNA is TGTGCCAGCAGTCCCACTATCTACGAGCAGTACTTC. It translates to CASSPTIYEQYF.